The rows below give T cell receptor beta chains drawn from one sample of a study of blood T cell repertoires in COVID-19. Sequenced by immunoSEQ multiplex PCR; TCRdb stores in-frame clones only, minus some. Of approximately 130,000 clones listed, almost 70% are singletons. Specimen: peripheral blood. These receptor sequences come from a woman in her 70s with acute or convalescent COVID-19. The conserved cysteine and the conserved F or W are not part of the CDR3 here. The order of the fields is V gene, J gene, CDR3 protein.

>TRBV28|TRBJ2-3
ASSLGASTDTQY
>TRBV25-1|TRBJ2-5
ASSGGTSGGARTQY
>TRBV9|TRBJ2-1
ASSVGGLHNEQF
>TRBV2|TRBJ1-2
ASSFGQGVYT
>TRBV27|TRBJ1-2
ASSFAGGVAGYT
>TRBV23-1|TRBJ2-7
AVIREGVAYEQY
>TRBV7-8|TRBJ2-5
ASSSRLAGFSPQETQY
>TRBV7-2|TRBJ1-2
ASSLAQIGGAYGYT
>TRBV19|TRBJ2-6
ASLGTGLAGANVLT
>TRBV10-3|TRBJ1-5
AAGTGGQPQH
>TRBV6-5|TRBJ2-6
ASSLRRLDVLT
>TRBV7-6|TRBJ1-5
ASSLGGDGQPQH
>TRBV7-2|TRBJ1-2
ASSLEWAGTNYGYT
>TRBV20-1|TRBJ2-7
SASVGGSYEQY
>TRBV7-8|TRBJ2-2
ASSLAQGTGELF
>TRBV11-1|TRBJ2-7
ASSRSTSGTYEQY
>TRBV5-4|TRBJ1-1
ASSLQGSTEAF
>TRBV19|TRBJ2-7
ASSSSGLAGGSGYEQY
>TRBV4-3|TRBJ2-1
ASSPRGGAGGNEQF
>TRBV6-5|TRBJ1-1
ASRATQNTEAF
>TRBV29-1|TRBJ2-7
SVSLADYEQY
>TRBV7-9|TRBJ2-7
ASSPLYEQY
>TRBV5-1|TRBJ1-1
ASSPITGNTEAF
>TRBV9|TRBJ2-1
ASSVVAGGNEQF
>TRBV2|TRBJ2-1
ASSDELVSNEQF
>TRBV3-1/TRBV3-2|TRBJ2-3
ASSQGLAGVGDTQY
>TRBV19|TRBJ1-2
ASTYGRGTRDGYT
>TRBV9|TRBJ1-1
ASTQDMNTEAF
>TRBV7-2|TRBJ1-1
ASSARGGGGNTEAF
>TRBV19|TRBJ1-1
ASSPTLRDREAF
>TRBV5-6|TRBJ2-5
ASSWELGQETQY